These 24 T cell receptor beta chains came from one sample sequenced in a study of blood T cell repertoires in COVID-19. The data were produced by immunoSEQ multiplex PCR, yet TCRdb's version contains in-frame clones alone and is incomplete. In the table there are 55,000 to 70,000 clones, around nine tenths of which are singletons. The sequenced material came from peripheral blood. The source of these receptors is a woman in her 70s with active COVID-19.

The CDR3, as DNA: TGTGCCAGTATTGGAGGCCTCGGTGGCTACACCTTC. Translated: CASIGGLGGYTF. The chain employs TRBV19 and TRBJ1-2; D not resolved. V was cut by 7 bases and J by 7 bases, with 13 bases left in between. CDR3 length: 12 amino acids. Germline CDR1 LNHDA, CDR2 SQIVND (reference sequence).

The count of this clone is one. The V and J genes are TRBV29-1 and TRBJ1-1; 9 nucleotides match TRBD1. The junction had 6 bases not matched to a gene; V was cut back by 7 bases and J by 12 bases. This CDR3 spans 10 amino acids. The germline V gene encodes CDR1 SQVTM and CDR2 ANQGSEA. CDR3 residues: CSARQGVPFF. CDR3 nucleotides: TGCAGCGCAAGACAGGGGGTCCCTTTCTTT.

This rearrangement joins TRBV20-1 to TRBJ2-1, with D maybe TRBD2 (5 bases). Germline V gene sequence: CDR1 DFQATT, CDR2 SNEGSKA (reference sequence). The CDR3 has 11 residues. The V gene lost 3 bases and the J gene lost 7 bases, with 7 bases spanning the gap. The CDR3 loop is CSASTGNEQFF. The CDR3 DNA is TGCAGTGCTAGTACGGGGAATGAGCAGTTCTTC.

The V gene is TRBV4-1, the J gene TRBJ1-6; no clear D gene. Trimming left V 1 base short and J 9 bases short, with 7 bases between. The CDR3 is made up of 13 amino acids. CDR1 and CDR2 from the germline V gene are MGHRA and YSYEKL. The CDR3 DNA follows: TGCGCCAGCAGCCAAGCGAGGGTTTCACCCCTCCACTTT. The encoded protein is CASSQARVSPLHF.

The chain uses TRBV9 and TRBJ2-2; TRBD1 agrees at 8 bases. Germline-derived CDR1 and CDR2 are SGDLS and YYNGEE. The CDR3 loop spans 17 amino acids. After removal of 0 bases from V and 3 bases from J, the junction contained 7 bases not matched to a gene. The CDR3 nucleotides read TGTGCCAGCAGCGTAGCGATTCAGGGGGCGGACACCGGGGAGCTGTTTTTT. Protein product: CASSVAIQGADTGELFF. Complete variable domain (other parts from reference TRBV9 and TRBJ2-2): DSGVTQTPKHLITATGQRVTLRCSPRSGDLSVYWYQQSLDQGLQFLIQYYNGEERAKGNILERFSAQQFPDLHSELNLSSLELGDSALYFCASSVAIQGADTGELFFGEGSRLTVL.

The chain couples TRBV4-2 to TRBJ2-1; 7 bases agree with TRBD2. Per germline, CDR1 LGHNA and CDR2 YNFKEQ. The trim removed 0 bases at V and 6 bases at J, leaving 5 bases unmatched. This CDR3 spans 15 amino acids. In DNA, the CDR3 is TGTGCCAGCAGCCAAGAGGGGAGGGCCACCAATGAGCAGTTCTTC. This encodes CASSQEGRATNEQFF.

V is TRBV2 and J is TRBJ2-5; 11 bases align to TRBD1. The CDR3 runs to 15 residues. V lost 7 bases and J lost 5; bases outside the gene matches: 9. Germline assignment: CDR1 SNHLY and CDR2 FYNNEI. The CDR3 is CASISADRGQETQYF. CDR3 DNA sequence: TGTGCCAGCATCTCGGCGGACAGGGGGCAGGAGACCCAGTACTTC.

This clone appeared a few times. The chain links TRBV5-4 to TRBJ2-7; 7 nucleotides agree with TRBD1. Per the germline V gene, CDR1 is SGHNT and CDR2 is YYREEE (reference sequence). CDR3 length: 14 residues. V trimming: 4 bases; J trimming: 5 bases; junction bases outside the gene matches: 9. CDR3 protein: CASSARQGFDEQYF. Here the CDR3 DNA reads TGTGCCAGCAGCGCTAGACAGGGTTTCGACGAGCAGTACTTC.

The V gene is TRBV28, the J gene TRBJ1-5; the match to TRBD1 covers 9 bases. V was clipped by 6 bases and J by 0 bases; unmatched bases: 9. CDR3 length: 17 amino acids. Germline lookup yields CDR1 MDHEN and CDR2 SYDVKM. The CDR3 DNA reads TGTGCCAGCAGCTCCGGACAGGGGTGGCCTAGCAATCAGCCCCAGCATTTT. This translates into CASSSGQGWPSNQPQHF.

The chain is built from TRBV6-5 and TRBJ1-2; 9 nucleotides agree with TRBD1. Trimming at V came to 9 bases and at J to 8 bases, leaving 13 bases not matched to a gene. Germline CDR1 and CDR2: MNHEY and SVGAGI. The CDR3 covers 14 residues. The CDR3 protein is CASLPATGGVGYTF. In DNA, the CDR3 is TGTGCCAGTTTACCCGCGACAGGGGGAGTCGGCTACACCTTC.

This clone was seen a single time. The chain has TRBV4-2 and TRBJ2-7, with D perhaps TRBD1 (6 bases). Germline lookup yields CDR1 LGHNA and CDR2 YNFKEQ. There are 14 residues in the CDR3. Between the trimmed V and J ends, which lost 6 bases and 3 bases, there was a span of 15 bases. The CDR3 nucleotides are TGTGCCAGCAGGAGAAGACGGGACAACTACGAGCAGTACTTC. It encodes CASRRRRDNYEQYF.

The genes are TRBV29-1 and TRBJ2-7, with a tentative D call TRBD2 (6 bases). Trimming removed 5 bases at V and 3 bases at J, with 14 bases between. Germline loops: CDR1 SQVTM, CDR2 ANQGSEA. The CDR3 consists of 13 residues. The CDR3: CSVLQGGGYEQYF. CDR3 DNA: TGCAGCGTTTTGCAGGGAGGAGGCTACGAGCAGTACTTC.

V usage is TRBV28 and J usage is TRBJ2-7; tentative D call: TRBD1 (5 bases). The CDR3 has 11 amino acids. CDR1 and CDR2 (germline): MDHEN, SYDVKM. Trimming pared 4 bases from V and 9 bases from J, leaving 10 bases between. CDR3 nucleotide sequence: TGTGCCAGCAGTTCCGGACAAGTGCAGTACTTC. Translation: CASSSGQVQYF.

The J gene is TRBJ2-3, the V gene TRBV7-3, with TRBD1 identical over 8 bases. Germline loops: CDR1 SGHTA, CDR2 FQGTGA. The CDR3 extends over 16 amino acids. V was clipped by 5 bases and J by 0 bases; unmatched bases: 7. For the CDR3, the DNA is TGTGCCAGCAGCGAGGACAGGGAATCTAGCACAGATACGCAGTATTTT. It yields the protein CASSEDRESSTDTQYF.

The chain is built from TRBV10-3 and TRBJ2-5, with 9 bases lining up with TRBD2. The V and J ends lost 6 bases and 2 bases, in that order; junction bases with no gene match: 10. The CDR3 has 16 amino acids. CDR1 is ENHRY and CDR2 is SYGVKD in the germline V gene. The CDR3 DNA reads TGTGCCATCAGGGGGTCTAGCGGGAACATACAAGAGACCCAGTACTTC. Residues: CAIRGSSGNIQETQYF.

V is TRBV30 and J is TRBJ1-5, with 7 bases aligning to TRBD1. The ends lost 0 bases at V and 4 bases at J; junction bases unmatched: 6. The CDR3 is 15 amino acids. Germline CDR1 is GTSNPN and CDR2 is SVGIG (reference sequence). The CDR3 nucleotides read TGTGCCTGGAGTGTAGTAGGGGGCCCAAATCAGCCCCAGCATTTT. Its translation is CAWSVVGGPNQPQHF.

V and J are TRBV28 and TRBJ1-2, with D perhaps matching TRBD1 (5 bases). CDR3 length: 11 residues. Germline CDR1 is MDHEN and CDR2 is SYDVKM. Trimming pared 5 bases from V and 4 bases from J, leaving 5 bases between. The CDR3 sequence: CASSQGYGYTF. DNA for the CDR3: TGTGCCAGCAGTCAGGGCTATGGCTACACCTTC.

The chain uses TRBV23-1 and TRBJ2-7; tentative D call: TRBD1 (5 bases). TRBV23-1 is given ORF status, its function remaining uncertain. V lost 6 bases and J 1 base, leaving 16 bases between the germline ends. This CDR3 contains 15 residues. CDR3 bases: TGCGCCAGCAGCCCGGGCAGGGTAGGATCCTACGAGCAGTACTTC. This encodes CASSPGRVGSYEQYF.

The chain couples TRBV7-9 to TRBJ2-7; TRBD1 aligns across 7 bases. The CDR3 totals 17 residues. The germline V gene encodes CDR1 SEHNR and CDR2 FQNEAQ (reference sequence). Trimming at V came to 5 bases and at J to 3 bases, leaving 16 bases not matched to a gene. The CDR3 reads CASSRDTTQQGYYEQYF. The CDR3 coding sequence is TGTGCCAGCAGCCGCGACACTACACAACAGGGGTACTACGAGCAGTACTTC.

The J gene is TRBJ1-1, the V gene TRBV3-1 (or the pseudogene TRBV3-2), with a tentative D call TRBD1 (6 bases). This CDR3 has 16 residues. The ends were cut back, 4 bases at V and 1 base at J, with 16 bases in the middle. The germline CDR1 and CDR2 sequences are LGHDT and YNNKEL (reference sequence). The chain's CDR3 is CASSLSRGLGNTEAFF. The CDR3 nucleotides read TGTGCCAGCAGCCTCTCGAGGGGGTTGGGGAACACTGAAGCTTTCTTT.

This rearrangement joins TRBV7-3 to TRBJ2-2; TRBD2 matches at 8 bases. The CDR3 is made up of 15 amino acids. Trimming cost V 2 bases and J 6 bases; bases outside gene matches: 5. CDR1 and CDR2 (germline): SGHTA, FQGTGA. CDR3 loop: CASSLGTRLSGELFF. The CDR3 nucleotides are TGTGCCAGCAGCTTAGGGACTAGGTTATCCGGGGAGCTGTTTTTT.

V is TRBV5-1 and J is TRBJ1-1; 7 nucleotides match TRBD1. The germline CDR1 and CDR2 sequences are SGHRS and YFSETQ. Unmatched junction bases numbered 4, after V lost 1 base and J lost 7 bases. The CDR3 contains 13 residues. The CDR3 spells CASSLRNRGEAFF. The CDR3 nucleotides are TGCGCCAGCAGCTTGCGGAACAGGGGTGAAGCTTTCTTT.

The genes are TRBV5-4 and TRBJ2-7; TRBD1 agrees at 8 bases. The CDR3 sequence is 14 residues long. Germline V gene lookup returns CDR1 SGHNT and CDR2 YYREEE (reference sequence). The ends lost 2 bases at V and 3 bases at J; junction bases unmatched: 4. DNA of the CDR3: TGTGCCAGCAGCTTTTCAGGGGGCAACTACGAGCAGTACTTC. Its protein is CASSFSGGNYEQYF.

This chain joins TRBV13 and TRBJ1-3; D unresolved. Trimming took off 5 bases at V and 4 bases at J, with 12 bases between the two ends. The CDR3 consists of 14 residues. Germline CDR1 and CDR2: PRHDT and FYEKMQ (reference sequence). This CDR3 reads CASSAGSLGNTIYF. The CDR3 DNA follows: TGTGCCAGCAGCGCCGGGAGCCTAGGAAACACCATATATTTT.